A selection of T cell receptor beta chains follows, all from one sample in a study of control samples from healthy donors and cancer patients. Only in-frame clones appear in the TCRdb table, and some are missing; sequencing was by immunoSEQ multiplex PCR. The repertoire includes 57,000 or so clones, nearly 90% of them detected once, and under 7% sits in the top ten. Source material: PBMCs. Receptor source: a man aged 60-69 years with colorectal cancer. Both conserved end residues are part of each CDR3. The D gene is left open where the match is weak. A row's size may be missing; if present it is once, few, many or a size class.

j_call: TRBJ2-1; v_call: TRBV7-8; clone_size: .; d_call: .; cdr3_nt: TGTGCCAGCAGCTTAGGTCGCAATGAGCAGTTCTTC; cdr3_aa: CASSLGRNEQFF
j_call: TRBJ2-1; v_call: TRBV5-1; clone_size: .; d_call: .; cdr3_nt: TGCGCCAGCAGCTACGGCGGAGGGTACCCGACCTACAATGAGCAGTTCTTC; cdr3_aa: CASSYGGGYPTYNEQFF
j_call: TRBJ2-7; v_call: TRBV19; clone_size: .; d_call: .; cdr3_nt: TGTGCCAGTAGCTCCGAGGTGTACGAGCAGTACTTC; cdr3_aa: CASSSEVYEQYF
j_call: TRBJ1-2; v_call: TRBV10-2; clone_size: .; d_call: TRBD1; cdr3_nt: TGCGCCAGCAACCCGGACAGGGTTAACTATGGCTACACCTTC; cdr3_aa: CASNPDRVNYGYTF
j_call: TRBJ1-2; v_call: TRBV28; clone_size: .; d_call: TRBD1; cdr3_nt: TGTGCCGCGGGACAGGGGGAATATGGCTACACCTTC; cdr3_aa: CAAGQGEYGYTF
j_call: TRBJ1-2; v_call: TRBV4-1; clone_size: once; d_call: .; cdr3_nt: TGCGCCAGCAGCCAAGTTCCTCGGGCTAACTATGGCTACACCTTC; cdr3_aa: CASSQVPRANYGYTF
j_call: TRBJ2-3; v_call: TRBV10-1; clone_size: .; d_call: .; cdr3_nt: TGCGCCAGCAGTGAGTCCAGGGCCAACTCGACAGATACGCAGTATTTT; cdr3_aa: CASSESRANSTDTQYF
j_call: TRBJ2-5; v_call: TRBV3-1/TRBV3-2; clone_size: .; d_call: TRBD2; cdr3_nt: TGTGCCAGCAGCCATGCCGGGACTAGTAAACAAGAGACCCAGTACTTC; cdr3_aa: CASSHAGTSKQETQYF
j_call: TRBJ2-7; v_call: TRBV5-3; clone_size: .; d_call: .; cdr3_nt: TGTGCCAGAAGCTTGGGGGACCAGGGACTTTGGCGGGGAGCCTACGAGCAGTACTTC; cdr3_aa: CARSLGDQGLWRGAYEQYF
j_call: TRBJ2-1; v_call: TRBV3-1/TRBV3-2; clone_size: .; d_call: TRBD2; cdr3_nt: TGTGCCAGCAGCCAAGATGCTAGCGGGGAATACAATGAGCAGTTCTTC; cdr3_aa: CASSQDASGEYNEQFF
j_call: TRBJ1-2; v_call: TRBV7-9; clone_size: .; d_call: TRBD1; cdr3_nt: TGTGCCAGCAGTACGGTGGGACAGGGAACGGACTACACCTTC; cdr3_aa: CASSTVGQGTDYTF
j_call: TRBJ1-2; v_call: TRBV6-5; clone_size: .; d_call: TRBD1; cdr3_nt: TGTGCCAGCAGTTACATCGGGACAGGGGGCCGTGGCTACACCTTC; cdr3_aa: CASSYIGTGGRGYTF
j_call: TRBJ2-3; v_call: TRBV5-1; clone_size: .; d_call: .; cdr3_nt: TGCGCCAGCAGCCCCGCCGGGGGCCGAGATACGCAGTATTTT; cdr3_aa: CASSPAGGRDTQYF
j_call: TRBJ2-5; v_call: TRBV6-1; clone_size: .; d_call: TRBD2; cdr3_nt: TGTGCCAGCAGTGAGGGACTAGTAGGCCAAGAGACCCAGTACTTC; cdr3_aa: CASSEGLVGQETQYF
j_call: TRBJ1-3; v_call: TRBV18; clone_size: .; d_call: .; cdr3_nt: TGTGCCAGCTCACCTCTCCCGGTGGGGGCTGGAAACACCATATATTTT; cdr3_aa: CASSPLPVGAGNTIYF
j_call: TRBJ1-1; v_call: TRBV3-1/TRBV3-2; clone_size: .; d_call: TRBD1; cdr3_nt: TGTGCCAGCAGCCGGACAGGGGCGAGGGGCACTGAAGCTTTCTTT; cdr3_aa: CASSRTGARGTEAFF
j_call: TRBJ2-7; v_call: TRBV5-5; clone_size: .; d_call: TRBD1; cdr3_nt: TGTGCCAGCAGCTTGGGGCAGACAGGGTTCTACGAGCAGTACTTC; cdr3_aa: CASSLGQTGFYEQYF
j_call: TRBJ1-1; v_call: TRBV4-1; clone_size: .; d_call: .; cdr3_nt: TGCGCCAGCAGCCCTCGGGGCAGTACCCTTGAAGCTTTCTTT; cdr3_aa: CASSPRGSTLEAFF
j_call: TRBJ2-3; v_call: TRBV7-9; clone_size: once; d_call: .; cdr3_nt: TGTGCCAGCAGCCCGACGGGGGCACGAGATACGCAGTATTTT; cdr3_aa: CASSPTGARDTQYF
j_call: TRBJ2-3; v_call: TRBV5-6; clone_size: once; d_call: .; cdr3_nt: TGTGCCAGCAGCTTTGGAGAGGCAGGGGGGGATACGCAGTATTTT; cdr3_aa: CASSFGEAGGDTQYF
j_call: TRBJ2-1; v_call: TRBV11-2; clone_size: .; d_call: .; cdr3_nt: TGTGCCAGCAGCTTGACAGGTAGTTTGGATGAGCAGTTCTTC; cdr3_aa: CASSLTGSLDEQFF
j_call: TRBJ2-7; v_call: TRBV28; clone_size: .; d_call: TRBD1; cdr3_nt: TGTGCCAGCAGACAGGGGGTCTACGAGCAGTACTTC; cdr3_aa: CASRQGVYEQYF
j_call: TRBJ1-1; v_call: TRBV5-5; clone_size: .; d_call: .; cdr3_nt: TGTGCCAGCAGCTTGGCTGTCCTGGGAAGGGGCACTGAAGCTTTCTTT; cdr3_aa: CASSLAVLGRGTEAFF
j_call: TRBJ2-3; v_call: TRBV27; clone_size: .; d_call: TRBD1; cdr3_nt: TGTGCCAGCAGAAACCTCAGGGGGCGAAGGACAGATACGCAGTATTTT; cdr3_aa: CASRNLRGRRTDTQYF
j_call: TRBJ2-7; v_call: TRBV2; clone_size: once; d_call: TRBD1; cdr3_nt: TGTGCCAGCAGTCTAACCCGGGACAGAGAGCAGTACTTC; cdr3_aa: CASSLTRDREQYF
j_call: TRBJ2-5; v_call: TRBV7-2; clone_size: once; d_call: TRBD2; cdr3_nt: TGTGCCAGCAGCTTAAGGGCTAGCGGGCAACAAGAGACCCAGTACTTC; cdr3_aa: CASSLRASGQQETQYF
j_call: TRBJ1-5; v_call: TRBV10-1; clone_size: .; d_call: .; cdr3_nt: TGCGCCAGCAGTGAAAACAGCCTGGGGCCCCAGCATTTT; cdr3_aa: CASSENSLGPQHF
j_call: TRBJ1-1; v_call: TRBV30; clone_size: .; d_call: TRBD1; cdr3_nt: TGTGCCGTGGGACCGGGACAGACGAACACTGAAGCTTTCTTT; cdr3_aa: CAVGPGQTNTEAFF
j_call: TRBJ1-2; v_call: TRBV5-1; clone_size: .; d_call: .; cdr3_nt: TGCGCCAGCAGCCCGGGACCTCCCCGGGGCTACACCTTC; cdr3_aa: CASSPGPPRGYTF
j_call: TRBJ2-5; v_call: TRBV2; clone_size: .; d_call: TRBD1; cdr3_nt: TGTGCCAGCAGCACACAGGGGGAGGAGACCCAGTACTTC; cdr3_aa: CASSTQGEETQYF
j_call: TRBJ1-1; v_call: TRBV13; clone_size: .; d_call: .; cdr3_nt: TGTGCCAGCAGCTTAGGTCGCCGGGCGAACACTGAAGCTTTCTTT; cdr3_aa: CASSLGRRANTEAFF
j_call: TRBJ1-2; v_call: TRBV5-1; clone_size: once; d_call: TRBD1; cdr3_nt: TGCGCCAGCAGCCCGGACAGGGGAAACTATGGCTACACCTTC; cdr3_aa: CASSPDRGNYGYTF
j_call: TRBJ2-2; v_call: TRBV4-1; clone_size: .; d_call: TRBD2; cdr3_nt: TGCGCCAGCCGGCCGACCCTAGCGGTAAACACCGGGGAGCTGTTTTTT; cdr3_aa: CASRPTLAVNTGELFF
j_call: TRBJ2-2; v_call: TRBV6-4; clone_size: few; d_call: .; cdr3_nt: TGTGCCAGCAGTGACAGGGACACCGGGGAGCTGTTTTTT; cdr3_aa: CASSDRDTGELFF
j_call: TRBJ1-1; v_call: TRBV27; clone_size: .; d_call: TRBD1; cdr3_nt: TGTGCCAGCAGTTCCCCCCCCGGGACAGTGAACACTGAAGCTTTCTTT; cdr3_aa: CASSSPPGTVNTEAFF
j_call: TRBJ2-2; v_call: TRBV2; clone_size: .; d_call: .; cdr3_nt: TGTGCCAGCAGTGCTGAGACTACGAACACCGGGGAGCTGTTTTTT; cdr3_aa: CASSAETTNTGELFF
j_call: TRBJ2-3; v_call: TRBV6-2/TRBV6-3; clone_size: .; d_call: TRBD2; cdr3_nt: TGTGCCAGCAGTTACGTACCTAGCGGACTGAGCACAGATACGCAGTATTTT; cdr3_aa: CASSYVPSGLSTDTQYF
j_call: TRBJ2-1; v_call: TRBV2; clone_size: .; d_call: .; cdr3_nt: TGTGCCAGCAGTGAGGACCGGGGGTCCTACAATGAGCAGTTCTTC; cdr3_aa: CASSEDRGSYNEQFF
j_call: TRBJ2-7; v_call: TRBV19; clone_size: .; d_call: TRBD1; cdr3_nt: TGTGCCACCCACGGACAGGGGGCTCCCGAGCAGTACTTC; cdr3_aa: CATHGQGAPEQYF
j_call: TRBJ1-5; v_call: TRBV3-1/TRBV3-2; clone_size: .; d_call: .; cdr3_nt: TGTGCCAGCAGCCAAGCAGGAGAAGTTCAGCCCCAGCATTTT; cdr3_aa: CASSQAGEVQPQHF
j_call: TRBJ2-2; v_call: TRBV7-2; clone_size: .; d_call: .; cdr3_nt: TGTGCCAGCAGCTACCGGACAGTCGGCGGGGAGCTGTTTTTT; cdr3_aa: CASSYRTVGGELFF
j_call: TRBJ1-6; v_call: TRBV6-5; clone_size: once; d_call: .; cdr3_nt: TGTGCCAGCAGCCCCGGACAGAGCTTTTTGGGGGCCCTCCACTTT; cdr3_aa: CASSPGQSFLGALHF
j_call: TRBJ1-2; v_call: TRBV18; clone_size: .; d_call: .; cdr3_nt: TGTGCCAGCTCACCACCTGCTACAGCCACCCAGGGCTACACCTTC; cdr3_aa: CASSPPATATQGYTF
j_call: TRBJ1-4; v_call: TRBV15; clone_size: .; d_call: .; cdr3_nt: TGTGCCACCGGCCCGAGGGCAGCAACTAATGAAAAACTGTTTTTT; cdr3_aa: CATGPRAATNEKLFF
j_call: TRBJ1-2; v_call: TRBV7-9; clone_size: .; d_call: .; cdr3_nt: TGTGCCAGCAGCTTAGGGGAGCACTATGGCTACACCTTC; cdr3_aa: CASSLGEHYGYTF
j_call: TRBJ1-5; v_call: TRBV30; clone_size: .; d_call: .; cdr3_nt: TGTGCCTGGAGCGTCACAGATCGCCAGCCCCAGCATTTT; cdr3_aa: CAWSVTDRQPQHF
j_call: TRBJ1-2; v_call: TRBV28; clone_size: .; d_call: .; cdr3_nt: TGTGCCAGCAGTTTACCCCTAACAGGGCCCGGCTACACCTTC; cdr3_aa: CASSLPLTGPGYTF
j_call: TRBJ2-2; v_call: TRBV3-1/TRBV3-2; clone_size: .; d_call: .; cdr3_nt: TGTGCCAGCAGCCAAACACAGGGCTACACCGGGGAGCTGTTTTTT; cdr3_aa: CASSQTQGYTGELFF